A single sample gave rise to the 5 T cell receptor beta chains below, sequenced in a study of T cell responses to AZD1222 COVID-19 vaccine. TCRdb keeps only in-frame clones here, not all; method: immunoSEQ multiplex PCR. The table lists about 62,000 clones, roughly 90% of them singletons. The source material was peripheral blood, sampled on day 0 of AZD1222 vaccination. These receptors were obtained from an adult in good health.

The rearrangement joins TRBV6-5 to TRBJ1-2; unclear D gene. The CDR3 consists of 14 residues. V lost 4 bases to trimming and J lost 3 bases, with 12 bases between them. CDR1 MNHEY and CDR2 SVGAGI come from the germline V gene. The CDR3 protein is CASSSHDGDYGYTF. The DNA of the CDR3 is TGTGCCAGCAGTTCACATGACGGGGACTATGGCTACACCTTC.

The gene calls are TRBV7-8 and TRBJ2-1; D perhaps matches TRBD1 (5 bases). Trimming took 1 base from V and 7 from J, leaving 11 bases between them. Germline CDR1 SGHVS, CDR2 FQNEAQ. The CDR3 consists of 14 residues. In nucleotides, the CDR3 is TGTGCCAGCAGCTTAGTGGGGCCCACTAATGAGCAGTTCTTC. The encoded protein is CASSLVGPTNEQFF. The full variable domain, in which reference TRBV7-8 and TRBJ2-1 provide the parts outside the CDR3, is GAGVSQSPRYKVAKRGQDVALRCDPISGHVSLFWYQQALGQGPEFLTYFQNEAQLDKSGLPSDRFFAERPEGSVSTLKIQRTQQEDSAVYLCASSLVGPTNEQFFGPGTRLTVL.

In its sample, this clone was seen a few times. The CDR3 loop reads CASSEGLTGELFF. The CDR3 bases are TGTGCCAGCAGTGAAGGATTGACCGGGGAGCTGTTTTTT. The chain is built from TRBV6-1 and TRBJ2-2; D not resolved. The germline V and J ends were trimmed by 1 base and 5 bases, with 5 bases remaining between them. CDR1 is MNHNS and CDR2 is SASEGT in the germline V gene. This CDR3 has 13 residues.

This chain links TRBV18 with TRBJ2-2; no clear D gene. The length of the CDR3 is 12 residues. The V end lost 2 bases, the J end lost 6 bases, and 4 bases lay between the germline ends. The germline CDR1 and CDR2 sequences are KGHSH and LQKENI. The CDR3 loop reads CASSPVSGELFF. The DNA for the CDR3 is TGTGCCAGCTCACCAGTTTCCGGGGAGCTGTTTTTT.

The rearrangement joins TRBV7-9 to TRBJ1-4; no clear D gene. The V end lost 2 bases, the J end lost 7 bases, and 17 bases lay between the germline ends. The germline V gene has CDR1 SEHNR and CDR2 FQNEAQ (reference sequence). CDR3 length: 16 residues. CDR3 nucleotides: TGTGCCAGCAGCTTATTGGGCAGTCCCCCGGGTGAAAAACTGTTTTTT. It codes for CASSLLGSPPGEKLFF.